These 14 T cell receptor beta chains came from one sample sequenced in a study of monozygotic twins with inflammatory bowel disease. TCRdb re-called the 5' RACE reads and catalogs CDR3 proteins one per entry, DNA excluded. Its table records some 150,000 distinct CDR3 sequences. Sample: blood. The receptors derive from a human donor with ulcerative colitis or Crohn's disease, or a healthy co-twin of an affected twin (not recorded which).

The rearrangement uses TRBV5-1 and TRBJ1-3; with no DNA, the TCRdb D assignment of TRBD1 cannot be verified. The CDR3 is 15 amino acids. Looked up from germline, CDR1 is SGHRS and CDR2 is YFSETQ. CDR3 amino acids: CASSLIGQVENTIYF.

The chain recombines TRBV25-1 with TRBJ2-7; TCRdb selects TRBD1, and the lack of DNA leaves this call unchecked. The length of the CDR3 is 14 residues. CDR1 is MGHDK, CDR2 SYGVNS, per germline. This chain's CDR3 is CASSPVALSYEQYF.

The V gene is TRBV12-3 or TRBV12-4, the J gene TRBJ1-1. CDR3 length: 13 amino acids. The CDR3 reads CASRQIRGTEAFF.

This chain uses TRBV24-1 with TRBJ2-3; TCRdb returns TRBD2, unconfirmable since there is no DNA. Germline CDR1 reads KGHDR; CDR2 reads SFDVKD. The CDR3 extends over 13 amino acids. The CDR3 spells CATRRPDSDTQYF.

CDR3 protein: CSARDFLWSSYEQYF. This chain links TRBV20-1 with TRBJ2-7. The CDR3 has 15 residues. Germline V lookup: CDR1 DFQATT, CDR2 SNEGSKA (reference sequence).

The chain employs TRBV24-1 and TRBJ2-2; TCRdb's assignment of TRBD2 cannot be checked, as there is no DNA. This CDR3 comprises 18 residues. In germline, CDR1 is KGHDR, CDR2 SFDVKD. The CDR3: CATSGLAGEALAIGELFF.

The chain is built from TRBV12-3 or TRBV12-4 and TRBJ1-5. This CDR3 contains 15 residues. CDR3: CASSFGRESNQPQHF.

The rearrangement joins TRBV7-2 to TRBJ1-2; TCRdb's D gene call, TRBD1, goes unchecked for lack of DNA. This CDR3 is 15 amino acids long. Germline loops: CDR1 SGHTA, CDR2 FQGNSA. The CDR3 is CASSSPGRTGNGYTF.

The V call is TRBV19, the J call TRBJ1-1; with no DNA, the TCRdb D assignment of TRBD1 cannot be verified. Germline CDR1 reads LNHDA; CDR2 reads SQIVND (reference sequence). The CDR3 has 17 residues. CDR3 sequence reads: CASSASRDRGVNTEAFF.

The chain links TRBV12-3 or TRBV12-4 to TRBJ1-1. The CDR3 length is 13 residues. The CDR3 loop is CASIQRMNTEAFF.

The chain links TRBV7-8 to TRBJ1-4; TCRdb outputs TRBD1, but without DNA this stays unchecked. Germline CDR1 reads SGHVS; CDR2 reads FQNEAQ. The CDR3 consists of 12 residues. The CDR3 loop is CASSFTGTELFF.

The chain couples TRBV18 to TRBJ2-3. Per germline, CDR1 KGHSH and CDR2 LQKENI. CDR3 length: 11 residues. CDR3 sequence: CASSPPNTQYF.

The chain couples TRBV20-1 to TRBJ1-4. The length of the CDR3 is 13 residues. Germline lookup yields CDR1 DFQATT and CDR2 SNEGSKA (reference sequence). CDR3 residues: CSATWEGDEKLFF.

The chain is built from TRBV6-2 or TRBV6-3 and TRBJ2-7; absent DNA, TCRdb's TRBD2 call cannot be checked. The CDR3 totals 14 residues. Looked up from germline, CDR1 is MNHEY and CDR2 is SVGEGT. The CDR3 protein is CASNQLAGPYEQYF.